Listed here are 32 T cell receptor beta chains from one sample, sequenced in a study of Graves' ophthalmopathy and Graves' hyperthyroidism. The TCR beta CDR3 regions underwent amplification from RNA transcripts. The library came from an HTBI-primed first-round RT-PCR and a second-round multiplex PCR. TCRdb re-called the multiplex PCR reads with MiXCR, one entry per CDR3 protein. The sample yields 260,000 or so distinct CDR3 sequences, about 46% seen once. Sequences were obtained from peripheral blood. All receptors derive from an adult man with Graves' ophthalmopathy.

This clonotype was counted once. V usage is TRBV10-3 and J usage is TRBJ1-2; D is perhaps TRBD1 (6 bases). The V end lost 10 bases, the J end lost 4 bases, and 22 bases lay between the germline ends. This CDR3 region has 15 residues. The V gene's germline CDR1 is ENHRY and CDR2 SYGVKD. CDR3 residues: CASIRDGGRGYGYTF. The CDR3, as DNA: TGTGCCAGCATACGTGATGGGGGGCGAGGCTATGGCTACACCTTC.

This clonotype appeared many times. For the CDR3, the DNA is TGTGCCAGCAGCACGGGACAGGCCCTCCACTTT. Its translation is CASSTGQALHF. V and J are TRBV7-9 and TRBJ1-6, with 8 bases matching TRBD1. The CDR3 runs to 11 residues. V shed 5 bases, J shed 14 bases, and the junction held 2 bases outside the gene matches. The germline V gene has CDR1 SEHNR and CDR2 FQNEAQ (reference sequence).

This clonotype appeared a few times. This rearrangement joins TRBV28 to TRBJ2-5; TRBD1 matches 7 bases. Germline V gene data show CDR1 as MDHEN and CDR2 as SYDVKM. The CDR3 length is 14 residues. The ends lost 5 bases at V and 1 base at J; junction bases unmatched: 4. This chain's CDR3 is CASSLRTGQETQYF. In DNA form, the CDR3 reads TGTGCCAGCAGTCTCAGGACAGGCCAAGAGACCCAGTACTTC.

The chain combines TRBV2 with TRBJ2-7; D ambiguous. Trimming shortened V by 3 bases and J by 2 bases, and 8 bases separated the two germline ends. This CDR3 is 13 amino acids long. The V gene's germline CDR1 is SNHLY and CDR2 FYNNEI. CDR3 bases: TGTGCCAGCAGTGATGAGGATACCTACGAGCAGTACTTC. It yields the protein CASSDEDTYEQYF.

The chain carries TRBV5-6 and TRBJ1-5; TRBD1 agrees at 7 bases. The CDR3 has 16 amino acids. J gave up 2 bases and V 4 bases, and 9 bases lay outside the gene matches. The V gene's germline CDR1 is SGHDT and CDR2 YYEEEE. In DNA, the CDR3 is TGTGCCAGCAGCCCCCGACAGGGTGGGGGCAATCAGCCCCAGCATTTT. Translating gives CASSPRQGGGNQPQHF.

The chain is built from TRBV28 and TRBJ2-5, with 9 bases fitting TRBD1. Germline V gene sequence: CDR1 MDHEN, CDR2 SYDVKM. Losses at the gene ends were 6 bases for V and 4 bases for J; bases not matched to a gene: 3. The CDR3 has 13 residues. The CDR3 DNA reads TGTGCCAGCAGGCACAGGGGGCTAGAGACCCAGTACTTC. Translated, it gives CASRHRGLETQYF.

CDR3 sequence (DNA): TGTGCCAGCAGACTGGGACAGGCCCTTTATGGCTACACCTTC. This codes for CASRLGQALYGYTF. The V gene is TRBV2, the J gene TRBJ1-2; TRBD1 aligns across 8 bases. V was pared by 6 bases and J by 5 bases, with 8 bases of the junction left unmatched. This CDR3 is built from 14 residues. CDR1 is SNHLY, CDR2 FYNNEI, per germline.

This rearrangement joins TRBV7-9 to TRBJ2-6; no clear D. Germline V gene sequence: CDR1 SEHNR, CDR2 FQNEAQ (reference sequence). Deletions cut 3 bases from V and 4 bases from J, with 13 bases between. The CDR3 covers 16 residues. The CDR3 is CASSLAVDFGANVLTF. The DNA of the CDR3 is TGTGCCAGCAGCTTGGCCGTCGACTTCGGGGCCAACGTCCTGACTTTC.

There are a few counts of this clonotype. The V call is TRBV5-4, the J call TRBJ1-2; no firm D call. The length of the CDR3 is 16 residues. Trimming removed 0 bases from V and 4 bases from J, with 16 bases in between. The germline V gene encodes CDR1 SGHNT and CDR2 YYREEE (reference sequence). The CDR3 is CASSLVATAGAYGYTF. CDR3 in DNA: TGTGCCAGCAGCTTGGTAGCTACGGCAGGAGCCTATGGCTACACCTTC.

V gene TRBV5-1 combines with J gene TRBJ1-1; no definite D call. CDR1 and CDR2 (germline): SGHRS, YFSETQ. V was pared by 5 bases and J by 5 bases, with 19 bases between. CDR3 length: 15 amino acids. CDR3: CASREAVTPGTEAFF. CDR3 nucleotide sequence: TGCGCCAGCAGAGAAGCGGTAACCCCCGGGACTGAAGCTTTCTTT.

This clonotype occurred a few times. This rearrangement joins TRBV29-1 to TRBJ2-3; a possible D gene is TRBD2 (5 bases). Germline V lookup: CDR1 SQVTM, CDR2 ANQGSEA. This CDR3 has 13 residues. Trimming left V 3 bases short and J 4 bases short, with 11 bases between. DNA of the CDR3: TGCAGCGTTGATGGCGGGCCTGCAGATACGCAGTATTTT. As protein: CSVDGGPADTQYF.

The chain carries TRBV29-1 and TRBJ1-2; TRBD1 is a possible D gene (6 bases). This CDR3 is built from 13 residues. The V gene lost 4 bases and the J gene lost 7 bases, with 16 bases spanning the gap. The V gene's germline CDR1 is SQVTM and CDR2 ANQGSEA. In DNA, the CDR3 is TGCAGCGTTGGATCGGGGGCTGGTGGTGGCTACACCTTC. This gives the protein CSVGSGAGGGYTF.

This clonotype was seen just once. One end of the junction fails to match germline, which may point to a read error. This sequence joins TRBV9 and TRBJ1-5; no clear D. This CDR3 contains 12 residues. Germline loops: CDR1 SGDLS, CDR2 YYNGEE. The CDR3 region is CASSQKDQPQHF. CDR3 bases: TGCGCCAGCAGCCAAAAAGATCAGCCCCAGCATTTT.

This clonotype was found once. This chain connects TRBV20-1 to TRBJ1-5; 8 bases agree with TRBD1. The V gene's germline CDR1 is DFQATT and CDR2 SNEGSKA (reference sequence). V was clipped by 0 bases and J by 4 bases; unmatched bases: 11. The CDR3 loop spans 17 amino acids. CDR3 in amino acids: CSAREPQGAILNQPQHF. Here the CDR3 DNA reads TGCAGTGCTAGAGAGCCCCAGGGGGCGATCCTAAATCAGCCCCAGCATTTT.

The rearrangement links TRBV12-3 or TRBV12-4 to TRBJ2-5, with a weak D call TRBD1 (6 bases). V was pared by 6 bases and J by 4 bases, with 18 bases between. This CDR3 is built from 15 residues. The CDR3 DNA reads as TGTGCCAGCAGCCCAGGCCCGACAGGTGGAGAGACCCAGTACTTC. Translation: CASSPGPTGGETQYF.

Notes on this clonotype: At one end, the junction sequence differs from germline, possibly due to a read error. This chain connects TRBV10-3 to TRBJ2-7, with D hard to call. Germline assignment: CDR1 ENHRY and CDR2 SYGVKD. This CDR3 is built from 14 residues. The CDR3 region has the DNA TGTGCCAGCAGTTTTCGTGCAGCCTCCTACGAGCAGTACTTC. Translation: CASSFRAASYEQYF.

This clonotype was seen more than once but under ten times. The V call is TRBV29-1, the J call TRBJ1-1; D gene unclear. The V and J ends lost 5 bases and 0 bases respectively, with 10 bases between them. The CDR3 is made up of 13 amino acids. CDR1 is SQVTM, CDR2 ANQGSEA, per germline. CDR3 loop: CSVYGRMNTEAFF. The CDR3 DNA follows: TGCAGCGTTTACGGAAGGATGAACACTGAAGCTTTCTTT. The whole variable domain, remainder taken from reference TRBV29-1 and TRBJ1-1, is SAVISQKPSRDICQRGTSLTIQCQVDSQVTMMFWYRQQPGQSLTLIATANQGSEATYESGFVIDKFPISRPNLTFSTLTVSNMSPEDSSIYLCSVYGRMNTEAFFGQGTRLTVV.

The rearrangement joins TRBV9 to TRBJ2-3; tentative D call: TRBD2 (6 bases). The CDR3 spans 17 residues. Trimming removed 0 bases at V and 2 bases at J, with 16 bases between. Germline V gene sequence: CDR1 SGDLS, CDR2 YYNGEE. The CDR3 protein is CASSVGEKRAYTDTQYF. For the CDR3, the DNA is TGTGCCAGCAGCGTAGGGGAGAAGCGGGCCTACACAGATACGCAGTATTTT.

This clonotype showed up many times. The chain carries TRBV6-5 and TRBJ1-2; TRBD1 might be the D (5 bases). CDR3 length: 14 amino acids. CDR1 and CDR2 from the germline V gene are MNHEY and SVGAGI. V was pared by 8 bases and J by 2 bases, with 15 bases between. CDR3 DNA: TGTGCCAGCCTCTATTCGGGACGCAACTATGGCTACACCTTC. Translation: CASLYSGRNYGYTF.

V gene TRBV2 combines with J gene TRBJ2-7; 12 bases are shared with TRBD2. This CDR3 is 13 amino acids long. Germline-derived CDR1 and CDR2 are SNHLY and FYNNEI. The trim removed 10 bases at V and 4 bases at J, leaving 5 bases unmatched. The CDR3 sequence: CATLAGGPYEQYF. In DNA form, the CDR3 reads TGTGCCACCCTAGCGGGGGGGCCTTACGAGCAGTACTTC.

The V call is TRBV20-1, the J call TRBJ1-2; TRBD1 is a possible D gene (5 bases). Germline V lookup: CDR1 DFQATT, CDR2 SNEGSKA (reference sequence). This CDR3 has 11 amino acids. V was clipped by 6 bases and J by 7 bases, with 12 bases between them. The CDR3 region has the DNA TGCAGTGCCCCAATTGGGGCTGGCTACACCTTC. This encodes CSAPIGAGYTF.

This chain links TRBV19 with TRBJ1-5; 9 nucleotides agree with TRBD1. The CDR3 has 15 amino acids. Germline values: CDR1 LNHDA, CDR2 SQIVND (reference sequence). Trimming took 6 bases from V and 4 from J; bases not matched to a gene: 7. The CDR3 protein is CASRPRTGENQPQHF. The CDR3 region has the DNA TGTGCCAGTAGACCCCGGACAGGGGAAAATCAGCCCCAGCATTTT.

This clonotype was recorded a few times. The chain carries TRBV20-1 and TRBJ2-2; TRBD1 might be the D (5 bases). Trimming shortened V by 3 bases and J by 2 bases, and 13 bases separated the two germline ends. Germline V lookup: CDR1 DFQATT, CDR2 SNEGSKA (reference sequence). CDR3 size: 15 residues. This chain's CDR3 is CSASRQGANTGELFF. The CDR3 nucleotides read TGCAGTGCTAGTCGGCAGGGCGCAAACACCGGGGAGCTGTTTTTT.

This chain's CDR3 is CASTSPGGSGGYGYTF. CDR3 DNA: TGTGCCAGCACCTCGCCCGGCGGTTCGGGCGGCTATGGCTACACCTTC. This rearrangement joins TRBV25-1 to TRBJ1-2; D is uncertain. Germline CDR1 reads MGHDK; CDR2 reads SYGVNS. Trimming shortened V by 7 bases and J by 4 bases, and 22 bases separated the two germline ends. The CDR3 runs to 16 residues.

CDR3 in DNA: TGCAGTGCTAGACAGGGGGACAATCAGCCCCAGCATTTT. Translating gives CSARQGDNQPQHF. The chain couples TRBV20-1 to TRBJ1-5, with TRBD1 matching 7 bases. The trim removed 2 bases at V and 3 bases at J, leaving 1 base unmatched. From germline, CDR1 is DFQATT and CDR2 SNEGSKA (reference sequence). The CDR3 is 13 residues long.

This clonotype has a count of ten or more. The rearrangement uses TRBV29-1 and TRBJ1-1; D gene ambiguous. The germline V gene has CDR1 SQVTM and CDR2 ANQGSEA. The CDR3 covers 12 residues. V was clipped by 4 bases and J by 5 bases, with 11 bases between them. For the CDR3, the DNA is TGCAGCGTTGGGCCTCAAGGAACTGAAGCTTTCTTT. Translation: CSVGPQGTEAFF. The entire variable domain, with the rest obtained from reference TRBV29-1 and TRBJ1-1, is as follows: SAVISQKPSRDICQRGTSLTIQCQVDSQVTMMFWYRQQPGQSLTLIATANQGSEATYESGFVIDKFPISRPNLTFSTLTVSNMSPEDSSIYLCSVGPQGTEAFFGQGTRLTVV.

The rearrangement uses TRBV2 and TRBJ1-2; possibly TRBD1 for D (5 bases). The CDR3 has 13 residues. CDR1 SNHLY and CDR2 FYNNEI come from the germline V gene. The germline V and J ends were trimmed by 5 bases and 4 bases, with 11 bases remaining between them. CDR3 sequence: CASSLGGTYGYTF. The DNA for the CDR3 is TGTGCCAGCAGTTTGGGGGGAACCTATGGCTACACCTTC.

The J gene is TRBJ1-5, the V gene TRBV5-1, with 8 positions matching TRBD1. V shed 3 bases and J 4 bases; nucleotides not matched to a gene: 3. Per the germline V gene, CDR1 is SGHRS and CDR2 is YFSETQ. The CDR3 is 14 amino acids. The CDR3: CASSYGTGNQPQHF. Written as DNA, the CDR3 is TGCGCCAGCAGCTATGGGACAGGAAATCAGCCCCAGCATTTT.

Concerning this clonotype: The junction does not match germline at one end; this may be a read error. This rearrangement joins TRBV10-3 to TRBJ2-7; D possibly matches TRBD1 or TRBD2 (5 bases each). The CDR3 runs 15 residues. Per germline, CDR1 ENHRY and CDR2 SYGVKD. The CDR3 coding sequence is TGTGCCAGCAGTGTCTACCGGGACGCCTCCTACGAGCAGTACTTC. This gives the protein CASSVYRDASYEQYF.

The J gene is TRBJ2-7, the V gene TRBV4-2; D gene unclear. V dropped 2 bases and J dropped 5 bases, with 10 bases sitting between them. This CDR3 is built from 13 residues. Germline CDR1 is LGHNA and CDR2 is YNFKEQ. CDR3 bases: TGTGCCAGCAGCCAAAACCAAATCCACGAGCAGTACTTC. Translation gives CASSQNQIHEQYF.

This clonotype turned up a few times. This chain joins TRBV5-1 and TRBJ1-1, with D hard to call. Trimming took off 1 base at V and 0 bases at J, with 13 bases between the two ends. There are 16 residues in the CDR3. CDR1 is SGHRS, CDR2 YFSETQ, per germline. The DNA of the CDR3 is TGCGCCAGCAGCTTGACCGTTCGGGCTATGAACACTGAAGCTTTCTTT. It specifies CASSLTVRAMNTEAFF.

About this clonotype: A junction boundary mismatches the germline segment, possibly from a read error. This chain joins TRBV2 and TRBJ1-5; D might be TRBD1 (6 bases). Germline lookup yields CDR1 SNHLY and CDR2 FYNNEI. This CDR3 contains 15 residues. For the CDR3, the DNA is TGTGCCAGCGGCGGGGGCGGGTTTGGCAATCGGCCCCAGCATTTT. Translating gives CASGGGGFGNRPQHF. The whole variable domain, remainder taken from reference TRBV2 and TRBJ1-5, is EPEVTQTPSHQVTQMGQEVILRCVPISNHLYFYWYRQILGQKVEFLVSFYNNEISEKSEIFDDQFSVERPDGSNFTLKIRSTKLEDSAMYFCASGGGGFGNRPQHFGDGTRLSIL.